Shown below are 26 T cell receptor beta chains from a single sample sequenced in a study of T cells in narcolepsy. Here immunoSEQ multiplex PCR was the method, and the copy in TCRdb shows in-frame clones only, minus some. The sample has roughly 12,000 clones; around 94% are singletons. Source material: CD45RA- memory CD4+ T cells from PBMCs. The receptor set was obtained from a human donor with narcolepsy.

For the CDR3, the DNA is TGTGCCAGCTCCGACAGGGGAAACGAGCAGTACTTC. It yields the protein CASSDRGNEQYF. The chain couples TRBV18 to TRBJ2-7, with 8 bases matching TRBD1. Unmatched junction bases numbered 3, after V lost 6 bases and J lost 5 bases. The CDR3 has 12 amino acids. Germline CDR1 KGHSH, CDR2 LQKENI.

CDR3 DNA sequence: TGTGCCAGCAGCTTGGGCAGGCTCGGTCAGCCCCAGCATTTT. Encoded protein: CASSLGRLGQPQHF. The V gene is TRBV5-6, the J gene TRBJ1-5; D gene unclear. Looked up from germline, CDR1 is SGHDT and CDR2 is YYEEEE. The CDR3 length is 14 residues. Trimming shortened V by 0 bases and J by 6 bases, and 10 bases separated the two germline ends.

The V and J genes are TRBV21-1 and TRBJ2-2; TRBD1 was called by the table and not checked on the DNA. TRBV21-1 is assigned pseudogene status. CDR3 size: 16 residues. The CDR3 DNA is TGTGCCAGCAGCCTAGGGGACAGGGGGTATACCGGGGAGCTGTTTTTT. Protein sequence: CASSLGDRGYTGELFF.

The V call is TRBV19, the J call TRBJ1-5; D might be TRBD1 (5 bases). The CDR3 is made up of 17 amino acids. The V gene's germline CDR1 is LNHDA and CDR2 SQIVND (reference sequence). V dropped 0 bases and J dropped 1 base, with 13 bases sitting between them. The CDR3 DNA is TGTGCCAGTAGTATAGATCCCGGGGGATGGAGCAATCAGCCCCAGCATTTT. Its translation: CASSIDPGGWSNQPQHF.

The chain couples TRBV2 to TRBJ2-2; 9 nucleotides align to TRBD2. V trimming: 7 bases; J trimming: 7 bases; junction bases outside the gene matches: 13. This CDR3 contains 16 residues. Germline V CDR1 and CDR2: SNHLY, FYNNEI. The CDR3 bases are TGTGCCAGCAACAAGGGCGGGAGGGCTTACCACGGGGAGCTGTTTTTT. This codes for CASNKGGRAYHGELFF.

V is TRBV7-8 and J is TRBJ1-5; no clear D gene. V was pared by 0 bases and J by 4 bases, with 10 bases between. Germline lookup yields CDR1 SGHVS and CDR2 FQNEAQ. The CDR3 covers 15 residues. The CDR3 DNA reads as TGTGCCAGCAGCTTAGCGGCGGGGTTTAATCAGCCCCAGCATTTT. Translating gives CASSLAAGFNQPQHF.

J is TRBJ2-3 and V is TRBV19; the D is unclear. Germline loops: CDR1 LNHDA, CDR2 SQIVND (reference sequence). Trimming took 6 bases from V and 0 from J, leaving 7 bases between them. There are 13 residues in the CDR3. The CDR3 DNA reads TGTGCCAGTAGCATCGGAAGCACAGATACGCAGTATTTT. As protein: CASSIGSTDTQYF.

J is TRBJ2-3 and V is TRBV7-9; 9 bases are shared with TRBD2. V lost 5 bases and J lost 6; bases outside the gene matches: 9. The CDR3 spans 15 residues. The germline V gene encodes CDR1 SEHNR and CDR2 FQNEAQ (reference sequence). CDR3 coding DNA: TGTGCCAGCAGCCTTCGCGGGAGGGCGGGGGATACGCAGTATTTT. As protein: CASSLRGRAGDTQYF.

This chain links TRBV30 with TRBJ1-2; no reliable D call. Germline V gene lookup returns CDR1 GTSNPN and CDR2 SVGIG (reference sequence). The CDR3 is made up of 11 amino acids. The V end was cut by 1 base, the J end by 8 bases, with 8 bases between. CDR3 DNA sequence: TGTGCCTGGAGTGGTCGGTACGGCTACACCTTC. Translation: CAWSGRYGYTF.

The chain joins TRBV6-1 to TRBJ2-7; TRBD1 matches at 9 bases. Germline V gene data show CDR1 as MNHNS and CDR2 as SASEGT. After removal of 5 bases from V and 7 bases from J, the junction contained 9 bases not matched to a gene. This CDR3 has 14 amino acids. CDR3 nucleotide sequence: TGTGCCAGCAGTCCTCCGGGACAGGGCTTAGAGCAGTACTTC. It yields the protein CASSPPGQGLEQYF.

The chain joins TRBV13 to TRBJ2-5; tentatively, D is TRBD1 or TRBD2 (6 bases each). Germline values: CDR1 PRHDT, CDR2 FYEKMQ (reference sequence). The V and J ends lost 0 bases and 4 bases respectively, with 18 bases between them. This CDR3 region has 17 residues. CDR3 DNA: TGTGCCAGCAGCTTAGGAGGTGTCGGGGGCCGAATAGAGACCCAGTACTTC. It specifies CASSLGGVGGRIETQYF.

The chain has TRBV4-2 and TRBJ2-5; TRBD2 aligns across 9 bases. The CDR3 length is 21 residues. The germline gives CDR1 LGHNA, CDR2 YNFKEQ. V was clipped by 4 bases and J by 3 bases; unmatched bases: 24. CDR3 coding DNA: TGTGCCAGCAGCCCAGGGTTGACAGGGCAGAGACTAGCGGAAATTAAAGAGACCCAGTACTTC. This gives the protein CASSPGLTGQRLAEIKETQYF.

The chain combines TRBV5-4 with TRBJ1-2, with D possibly being TRBD1 (6 bases). The CDR3 is 13 residues long. V shed 0 bases and J shed 4 bases, with 7 bases lying between them. Germline-derived CDR1 and CDR2 are SGHNT and YYREEE (reference sequence). The CDR3 nucleotides are TGTGCCAGCAGCTTGGAACAGGGCTATGGCTACACCTTC. This encodes CASSLEQGYGYTF.

The chain links TRBV2 to TRBJ1-5; 7 positions match TRBD1. The CDR3 is made up of 14 amino acids. V was pared by 1 base and J by 7 bases, with 4 bases of the junction left unmatched. Per germline, CDR1 SNHLY and CDR2 FYNNEI. For the CDR3, the DNA is TGTGCCAGCAGTGAAGACAGGGGATTCCAGCCCCAGCATTTT. This sequence encodes CASSEDRGFQPQHF.

The chain has TRBV9 and TRBJ1-2, with D maybe TRBD1 (6 bases). CDR3 length: 15 residues. In germline, CDR1 is SGDLS, CDR2 YYNGEE. Trimming cost V 3 bases and J 3 bases, with 15 bases left between them. CDR3 in DNA: TGTGCCAGCAGCGAAACCGGGACATTTGACTATGGCTACACCTTC. As protein: CASSETGTFDYGYTF. Complete variable domain (other parts from reference TRBV9 and TRBJ1-2): DSGVTQTPKHLITATGQRVTLRCSPRSGDLSVYWYQQSLDQGLQFLIQYYNGEERAKGNILERFSAQQFPDLHSELNLSSLELGDSALYFCASSETGTFDYGYTFGSGTRLTVV.

This rearrangement joins TRBV6-6 to TRBJ2-3, with TRBD2 matching over 8 bases. CDR1 MNHNY and CDR2 SVGAGI come from the germline V gene (reference sequence). The CDR3 has 13 amino acids. V gave up 6 bases and J gave up 3 bases; unmatched junction bases: 2. The CDR3 coding sequence is TGTGCCAGCAGGACGGGAGGGACAGATACGCAGTATTTT. It codes for CASRTGGTDTQYF.

This chain uses TRBV6-1 with TRBJ2-7, with 8 positions matching TRBD1. J was trimmed by 6 bases and V by 10 bases; bases with no gene match: 11. This CDR3 comprises 13 residues. Germline values: CDR1 MNHNS, CDR2 SASEGT. CDR3 amino acids: CATGQGRPREQYF. In nucleotides, the CDR3 is TGTGCCACCGGACAGGGTCGTCCCCGCGAGCAGTACTTC.

The V call is TRBV11-2, the J call TRBJ2-3, with a possible D match to TRBD2 (6 bases). Germline V lookup: CDR1 SGHAT, CDR2 FQNNGV. The CDR3 is made up of 12 amino acids. Trimming left V 5 bases short and J 9 bases short, with 12 bases between. For the CDR3, the DNA is TGTGCCAGCAGCGCGACTAGTGAAACGCAGTATTTT. Protein product: CASSATSETQYF.

The chain carries TRBV7-8 and TRBJ1-6; no reliable D call. V lost 2 bases and J 9 bases, leaving 11 bases between the germline ends. Germline V gene sequence: CDR1 SGHVS, CDR2 FQNEAQ. The CDR3 runs to 14 residues. The CDR3 coding sequence is TGTGCCAGCAGCTTAAACCCCCCCATTTCACCCCTCCACTTT. This codes for CASSLNPPISPLHF.

CDR3 sequence (DNA): TGTGCCAGCAGCATATACAGGGGAACTAACTATGGCTACACCTTC. Its translation: CASSIYRGTNYGYTF. The chain is built from TRBV5-4 and TRBJ1-2, with 7 bases aligning to TRBD1. Germline V gene sequence: CDR1 SGHNT, CDR2 YYREEE (reference sequence). The length of the CDR3 is 15 residues. V shed 4 bases, J shed 0 bases, and the junction held 6 bases outside the gene matches.

The rearrangement joins TRBV5-1 to TRBJ2-1; the match to TRBD2 covers 13 bases. CDR1 is SGHRS, CDR2 YFSETQ, per germline. J gave up 4 bases and V 4 bases, and 11 bases lay outside the gene matches. There are 18 residues in the CDR3. In DNA form, the CDR3 reads TGCGCCAGCAGCCCCCGGACTAGCGGGAGATCGGCTTACAATGAGCAGTTCTTC. Its protein product is CASSPRTSGRSAYNEQFF.

V and J are TRBV11-2 and TRBJ2-1, with 7 nucleotides matching TRBD2. In germline, CDR1 is SGHAT, CDR2 FQNNGV. There are 17 residues in the CDR3. J lost 1 base, V lost 4 bases, and 10 bases had no gene match. In nucleotides, the CDR3 is TGTGCCAGCAGCTCGACCCGGGGCGGGAGTTCCTACAATGAGCAGTTCTTC. It is translated as CASSSTRGGSSYNEQFF.

V is TRBV10-2 and J is TRBJ2-3; a weak D match, TRBD2 (5 bases). Germline V gene sequence: CDR1 WSHSY, CDR2 SAAADI. Trimming shortened V by 9 bases and J by 4 bases, and 20 bases separated the two germline ends. The CDR3 has 15 amino acids. CDR3 loop: CASALLRGQSDTQYF. The CDR3 nucleotides read TGCGCCAGTGCCTTGTTGCGAGGGCAATCAGATACGCAGTATTTT.

The chain links TRBV6-6 to TRBJ2-7, with 7 bases identical to TRBD2. The CDR3 extends over 14 amino acids. CDR1 and CDR2 from the germline V gene are MNHNY and SVGAGI (reference sequence). V shed 8 bases, J shed 1 base, and the junction held 8 bases outside the gene matches. The CDR3 here is CASGRWGGSYEQYF. CDR3 sequence (DNA): TGTGCCAGCGGGAGGTGGGGGGGTTCCTACGAGCAGTACTTC.

V and J are TRBV4-2 and TRBJ1-3, with TRBD1 identical over 7 bases. This CDR3 comprises 18 residues. Germline-derived CDR1 and CDR2 are LGHNA and YNFKEQ. The trim removed 1 base at V and 0 bases at J, leaving 9 bases unmatched. The DNA of the CDR3 is TGTGCCAGCAGCCAAGGTCCGGACAGGCCGGTCTCTGGAAACACCATATATTTT. Translation: CASSQGPDRPVSGNTIYF.

The chain uses TRBV6-1 and TRBJ1-5, with TRBD1 matching 8 bases. There are 19 residues in the CDR3. Germline-derived CDR1 and CDR2 are MNHNS and SASEGT. Germline trimming cut 2 bases from V and 0 bases from J; bases unmatched to any gene: 12. The CDR3 nucleotides read TGTGCCAGCAGTGAAACCCGCCCGGGACAGGCGAGTAGCAATCAGCCCCAGCATTTT. Translation: CASSETRPGQASSNQPQHF.